This T cell receptor beta chain stems from a study of OX40 agonist ivuxolimab in advanced cancers. Overall study context: Patients were about 83% male with ages roughly 20 to 85, mean 60.

Method: immunoSEQ multiplex PCR; TCRdb's copy keeps in-frame clones and lacks some. The repertoire consists of over 80,000 clones, with approximately 91% occurring once and the leading ten covering less than 0.35%. Blood specimens came from baseline, cycle 4 day 1, and cycle 7 day 1. This CDR3 comprises 17 residues. CDR1 and CDR2 from the germline V gene are LGHNA and YNFKEQ. V shed 4 bases and J shed 3 bases, with 18 bases lying between them. This chain links TRBV4-2 with TRBJ2-2, with D possibly being TRBD1 (5 bases). Sequenced material: CD4+ or CD8+ T cells sorted from blood, taken in a trial of the OX40 agonist ivuxolimab. This TCR was sampled from an adult with an advanced solid tumor such as melanoma, head and neck, liver or kidney cancer. CDR3 amino acids: CASSPPLGRRHTGELFF. CDR3 coding DNA: TGTGCCAGCAGCCCCCCCCTGGGGCGGCGACACACCGGGGAGCTGTTTTTT.